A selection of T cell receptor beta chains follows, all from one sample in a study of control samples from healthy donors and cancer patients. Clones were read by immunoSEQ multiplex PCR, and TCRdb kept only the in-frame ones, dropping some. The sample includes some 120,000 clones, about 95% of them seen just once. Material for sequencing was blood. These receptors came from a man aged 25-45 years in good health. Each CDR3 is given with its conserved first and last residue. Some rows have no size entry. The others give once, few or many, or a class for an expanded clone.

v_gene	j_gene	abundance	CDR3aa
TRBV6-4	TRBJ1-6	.	CASSDGTGYSPLHF
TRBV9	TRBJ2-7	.	CASSPEDRGYEQYF
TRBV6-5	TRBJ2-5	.	CASSYAGTQYF
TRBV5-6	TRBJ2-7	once	CASSQTDRDYEQYF
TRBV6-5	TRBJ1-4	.	CASSYRADEKLFF
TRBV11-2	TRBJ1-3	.	CASSLGIQASGNTIYF
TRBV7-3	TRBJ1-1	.	CASSSTGLATEAFF
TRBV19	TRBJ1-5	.	CASSYALSQPQHF
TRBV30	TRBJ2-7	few	CAWNPGIQSYEQYF
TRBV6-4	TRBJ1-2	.	CASSDRDQGGYTF
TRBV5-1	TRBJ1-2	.	CASSRAVRYGYTF
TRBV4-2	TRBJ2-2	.	CASSQEGLAGDTGELFF
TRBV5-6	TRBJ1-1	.	CASSGHSVNTEAFF
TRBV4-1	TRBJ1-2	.	CASSQDRGQGTPGYTF
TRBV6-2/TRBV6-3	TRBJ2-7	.	CASSYGTTYEQYF
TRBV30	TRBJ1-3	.	CAWSGTGSSGNTIYF
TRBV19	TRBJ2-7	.	CASSIFSGDSNSYEQYF
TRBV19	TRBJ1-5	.	CASSRDRAHQPQHF
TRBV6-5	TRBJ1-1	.	CASSTRQGRSTEAFF
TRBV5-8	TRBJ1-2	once	CASSFRLYGYTF
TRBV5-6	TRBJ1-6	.	CASSFWGAGNSPLHF
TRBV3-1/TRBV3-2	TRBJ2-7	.	CASSLADNLQYF
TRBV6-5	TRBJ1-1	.	CASSYVGGGSTEAFF
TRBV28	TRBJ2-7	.	CASRPTGGSYEQYF
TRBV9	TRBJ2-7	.	CASSVGAGGAYEQYF
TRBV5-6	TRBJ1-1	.	CASNVEENRANTEAFF
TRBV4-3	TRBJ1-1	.	CASSHEEGTPLMNTEAFF
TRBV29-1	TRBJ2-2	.	CSVARPTGELFF
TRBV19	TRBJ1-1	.	CASSQGRGTEAFF